These 9 T cell receptor beta chains were sequenced from one sample in a study of shared clonotypes between healthy human individuals (dated by TCRdb to 2020 to 2022). Library construction relied on the immunoSEQ multiplex PCR assay. In its TCRdb copy, this immuneACCESS table keeps in-frame sequences only and misses some clones. Where compared with another copy, unresolved V genes explain less than half of these, and the others have no known cause. The sample includes 2 million to 2.5 million clones, with 80% to 95% observed a single time. Clones ranked in the top ten supply approximately 0.41% of the sample. Sequencing was carried out using naive CD4+ T cells from PBMCs. Sample cell subset or site, as interpreted from the label and publication: CD45RA+ positively selected. Every receptor here comes from a man between 18 and 29 years old in good health. Some clones in this sample may be carry-over from other donors' samples.

The chain combines TRBV7-6 with TRBJ1-1; 9 bases match TRBD1. The CDR3 length is 17 residues. Germline V gene lookup returns CDR1 SGHVS and CDR2 FNYEAQ. V was clipped by 5 bases and J by 0 bases; unmatched bases: 10. The CDR3 spells CASSLHLQGAMNTEAFF. The CDR3 coding sequence is TGTGCCAGCAGCCTTCATCTACAGGGGGCCATGAACACTGAAGCTTTCTTT.

The chain combines TRBV9 with TRBJ2-3; the D is unclear. The CDR3 covers 15 residues. Trimming pared 0 bases from V and 3 bases from J, leaving 11 bases between. In germline, CDR1 is SGDLS, CDR2 YYNGEE. CDR3 residues: CASSVGSFGTDTQYF. Written as DNA, the CDR3 is TGTGCCAGCAGCGTAGGTAGTTTTGGGACAGATACGCAGTATTTT.

Concerning this clone: A much bigger clone sits one base away, suggesting this may be a read error. Additional DNA sequences in this sample encode the identical CDR3. The chain links TRBV11-2 to TRBJ2-3; D is undetermined. Germline V lookup: CDR1 SGHAT, CDR2 FQNNGV. Trimming stripped 1 base from V and 4 bases from J, with 3 bases between. The CDR3 is 12 residues long. Here the CDR3 reads CASSLGADTQYF. The CDR3 nucleotides are TGTGCCAGCAGCTTAGGGGCAGATACGCAGTATTTT.

This CDR3 reads CSVEGLSSPNNEQFF. The CDR3 DNA reads as TGCAGCGTTGAGGGGTTGTCCTCCCCGAACAATGAGCAGTTCTTC. This sequence joins TRBV29-1 and TRBJ2-1; no clear D. Trimming removed 3 bases from V and 5 bases from J, with 17 bases in between. This CDR3 is built from 15 residues. Germline CDR1 and CDR2: SQVTM and ANQGSEA.

As regards this clone: Distinct nucleotide sequences in the sample also encode this CDR3. CDR3 loop: CASSLGVSYEQYF. The CDR3 DNA follows: TGTGCCAGCTCATTAGGGGTCTCCTACGAGCAGTACTTC. This rearrangement joins TRBV18 to TRBJ2-7; tentative D call: TRBD1 (5 bases). With 5 bases removed from V and 0 bases from J, the gap between germline ends came to 8 bases. The CDR3 sequence is 13 residues long. Germline values: CDR1 KGHSH, CDR2 LQKENI.

The V call is TRBV5-4, the J call TRBJ2-2, with TRBD1 identical over 9 bases. In germline, CDR1 is SGHNT, CDR2 YYREEE (reference sequence). CDR3 length: 16 residues. J was trimmed by 5 bases and V by 5 bases; bases with no gene match: 10. DNA of the CDR3: TGTGCCAGCAGTGATATCCGGGACAGGGCTACCGGGGAGCTGTTTTTT. This codes for CASSDIRDRATGELFF.

J is TRBJ2-4 and V is TRBV2; D might be TRBD1 (6 bases). Trimming removed 6 bases at V and 0 bases at J, with 12 bases between. Germline CDR1 is SNHLY and CDR2 is FYNNEI. This CDR3 comprises 15 residues. The CDR3 DNA is TGTGCCAGCAGCGGACAGAATATAGCCAAAAACATTCAGTACTTC. Protein product: CASSGQNIAKNIQYF.

V usage is TRBV9 and J usage is TRBJ2-2; 15 bases fit TRBD2. In germline, CDR1 is SGDLS, CDR2 YYNGEE. V shed 4 bases and J 4 bases; nucleotides not matched to a gene: 8. The CDR3 contains 18 residues. CDR3 nucleotides: TGTGCCAGCAGCTCGCAGGGACTAGCGGGAGGTGGCACCGGGGAGCTGTTTTTT. Amino acid sequence: CASSSQGLAGGGTGELFF.

The V call is TRBV30, the J call TRBJ2-1; D remains unclear. V lost 0 bases to trimming and J lost 8 bases, with 14 bases between them. This CDR3 is built from 14 residues. Germline lookup yields CDR1 GTSNPN and CDR2 SVGIG (reference sequence). Here the CDR3 DNA reads TGTGCCTGGAGTGTAGGCGGAGCCCAGGATGAGCAGTTCTTC. Translated: CAWSVGGAQDEQFF.